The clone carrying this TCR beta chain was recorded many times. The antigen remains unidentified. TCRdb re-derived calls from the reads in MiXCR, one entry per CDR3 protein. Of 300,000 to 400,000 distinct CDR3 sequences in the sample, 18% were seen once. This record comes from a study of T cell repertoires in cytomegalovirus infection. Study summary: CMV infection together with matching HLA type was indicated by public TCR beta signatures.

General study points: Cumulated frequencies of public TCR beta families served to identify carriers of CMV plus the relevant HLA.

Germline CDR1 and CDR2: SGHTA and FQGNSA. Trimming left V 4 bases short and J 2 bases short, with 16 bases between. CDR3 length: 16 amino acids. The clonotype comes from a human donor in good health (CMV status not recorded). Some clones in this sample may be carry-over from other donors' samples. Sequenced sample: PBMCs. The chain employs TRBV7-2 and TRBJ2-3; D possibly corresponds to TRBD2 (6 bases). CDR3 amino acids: CASSSPLATVTDTQYF. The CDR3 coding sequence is TGTGCCAGCAGCTCTCCCCTAGCGACGGTCACAGATACGCAGTATTTT.